This T cell receptor (beta chain) was captured by sequencing in a study of technical replicates of blood from a few donors. V lost 2 bases and J lost 0, with 6 bases in between. CDR3 length: 14 amino acids. Germline V lookup: CDR1 MNHEY, CDR2 SVGAGI. The data were produced by immunoSEQ multiplex PCR, yet TCRdb's version contains in-frame clones alone and is incomplete. The repertoire includes about 94,000 clones, under 97% of them detected once, and about 0.24% sits in the top ten. Source material: T cells isolated from PBMCs. The V and J genes are TRBV6-5 and TRBJ2-3; TRBD2 might be the D (5 bases). The receptor comes from a human donor in good health. This CDR3 is CASSYLASTDTQYF. Written as DNA, the CDR3 is TGTGCCAGCAGTTACCTAGCTAGCACAGATACGCAGTATTTT.